These T cell receptor beta chains were read from a single sample in a study of blood T cell repertoires in COVID-19. Method: immunoSEQ multiplex PCR; TCRdb's copy keeps in-frame clones and lacks some. The table includes approximately 310,000 clones, 89% detected once. Sequenced input: PBMCs or T cells enriched from blood (not recorded which). These receptors were taken from a man aged 55 to 70 who had recovered from COVID-19. CDR3s include the opening cysteine and the closing phenylalanine or tryptophan. The D gene is left open where the match is weak. Only some rows state a clone size, as once, few, many or a class for expanded clones.

TRBJ1-4,-,-,10,TRBV20-1,TGCAGTGCTCCTAGGGAAAAACTGTTTTTT,CSAPREKLFF
TRBJ2-7,TRBD2,-,14,TRBV28,TGTGCCAGCAACCCCGGGGGGTTCTACGCCGAGCAGTACTTC,CASNPGGFYAEQYF
TRBJ1-3,TRBD1,-,15,TRBV5-4,TGTGCCAGCAGCTCAACCGGGACAGGGGGAAACACCATATATTTT,CASSSTGTGGNTIYF
TRBJ2-1,-,-,15,TRBV28,TGTGCCAGCAGTTTACTCTTCGGGGGAACCAATGAGCAGTTCTTC,CASSLLFGGTNEQFF
TRBJ1-2,-,-,17,TRBV4-3,TGCGCCAGCAGCCAAGATTTGAGGGGGGGACTTAACTATGGCTACACCTTC,CASSQDLRGGLNYGYTF
TRBJ1-4,-,-,16,TRBV30,TGTGCCTCTAAACGCAATATACTGAGGGCTAATGAAAAACTGTTTTTT,CASKRNILRANEKLFF
TRBJ2-3,-,-,13,TRBV10-1,TGCGCCAGCAGTGCTTTTAGCACAGATACGCAGTATTTT,CASSAFSTDTQYF
TRBJ1-2,TRBD1,-,13,TRBV3-1/TRBV3-2,TGTGCCAGCAGCCGACAGGGAGTCTATGGCTACACCTTC,CASSRQGVYGYTF
TRBJ2-1,TRBD2,-,15,TRBV18,TGTGCCAGCTCACCCCTAGCGGGGCTCTACAATGAGCAGTTCTTC,CASSPLAGLYNEQFF
TRBJ2-2,TRBD2,-,17,TRBV7-3,TGTGCCAGCAGCTTAAATCCTAGCGGGCAGAACACCGGGGAGCTGTTTTTT,CASSLNPSGQNTGELFF
TRBJ1-5,TRBD1,-,14,TRBV7-9,TGTGCCAGCAGCCAGACAGGGGGAAATCAGCCCCAGCATTTT,CASSQTGGNQPQHF
TRBJ1-2,-,-,15,TRBV9,TGTGCCAGCAGCTCGTGGACAGCGGTGCAGTATGGCTACACCTTC,CASSSWTAVQYGYTF
TRBJ2-7,-,-,16,TRBV27,TGTGCCAGCAGATGGGTCGGTGGGGGAGGCTCCTACGAGCAGTACTTC,CASRWVGGGGSYEQYF
TRBJ2-7,TRBD1,-,16,TRBV27,TGTGCCAGCAGTTTGTCAGGGGGTAGCATATCCTACGAGCAGTACTTC,CASSLSGGSISYEQYF
TRBJ2-7,-,-,14,TRBV28,TGTGCCAGCAGTTTAAGGGGTCCCCCCTACGAGCAGTACTTC,CASSLRGPPYEQYF
TRBJ2-3,TRBD2,once,16,TRBV5-4,TGTGCCAGCAGCTTGGTGACGGGGGGAGGTGGAGATACGCAGTATTTT,CASSLVTGGGGDTQYF
TRBJ1-5,-,-,14,TRBV7-2,TGTGCCAGCAGCACTCGGGGGGGCGATCAGCCCCAGCATTTT,CASSTRGGDQPQHF
TRBJ2-7,TRBD2,-,13,TRBV27,TGTGCCAGCAGTTTAACTAGCGTCGGGGAGCAGTACTTC,CASSLTSVGEQYF
TRBJ2-1,TRBD1,-,11,TRBV12-3/TRBV12-4,TGTGCCAGCAGTCGACAGGGGTTGAAGTTCTTC,CASSRQGLKFF
TRBJ2-5,-,-,13,TRBV29-1,TGCAGCGCCTCTCCCCGTCCCCAAGAGACCCAGTACTTC,CSASPRPQETQYF
TRBJ2-2,-,-,15,TRBV28,TGTGCCAGCAGTTTAGGGGGGGCTGGCACCGGGGAGCTGTTTTTT,CASSLGGAGTGELFF
TRBJ1-1,-,few,14,TRBV5-1,TGCGCCAGCAGCCCCTTCGACAAGAACACTGAAGCTTTCTTT,CASSPFDKNTEAFF
TRBJ2-7,-,-,14,TRBV28,TGTGCCAGCGCCGGGGATCTAGCTCCCTACGAGCAGTACTTC,CASAGDLAPYEQYF
TRBJ2-2,TRBD2,once,15,TRBV9,TGTGCCAGCAGCGTAGGGAGGGAGGGTTACGGGGAGCTGTTTTTT,CASSVGREGYGELFF
TRBJ2-2,TRBD1,-,15,TRBV7-9,TGTGCCAGCAGCCAGGGACAGGGAAGCGGCGGGGAGCTGTTTTTT,CASSQGQGSGGELFF
TRBJ1-5,-,-,15,TRBV5-1,TGCGCCAGCAGCTTGGACGGGGATAGCAATCAGCCCCAGCATTTT,CASSLDGDSNQPQHF
TRBJ2-1,TRBD2,-,15,TRBV7-3,TGTGCCAGCAGCTTTTCCAGCGGGAACTACAATGAGCAGTTCTTC,CASSFSSGNYNEQFF
TRBJ1-1,TRBD1,-,16,TRBV5-1,TGCGCCAGCAGCTTGGCCGTGGGACAGGAGGACACTGAAGCTTTCTTT,CASSLAVGQEDTEAFF
TRBJ2-7,TRBD2,-,16,TRBV6-2/TRBV6-3,TGTGCCAGCAGTTACGGACCGGGACTAGGTTTAATCGAGCAGTACTTC,CASSYGPGLGLIEQYF
TRBJ2-7,TRBD1,-,16,TRBV7-9,TGTGCCAGCAGCTTAACAGGGACAGGGGGCTCTCGGGAGCAGTACTTC,CASSLTGTGGSREQYF
TRBJ1-6,TRBD1,-,13,TRBV3-1/TRBV3-2,TGTGCCAGCAGCCACTTAACAGGGGTTCCCCTCCACTTT,CASSHLTGVPLHF
TRBJ2-1,-,few,14,TRBV5-1,TGCGCCAGCAGCTTGGACAGGGTCGGCAATGAGCAGTTCTTC,CASSLDRVGNEQFF
TRBJ1-3,-,-,14,TRBV7-9,TGTGCCAGCAGCCGTCAGGGGTCTGGAAACACCATATATTTT,CASSRQGSGNTIYF
TRBJ2-5,TRBD2,-,11,TRBV20-1,TGCAGTACGACCGGGAGGGAGACCCAGTACTTC,CSTTGRETQYF
TRBJ2-7,TRBD1,-,14,TRBV24-1,TGTGCCACCAGTGATTCACAGGGGCCCCACGAGCAGTACTTC,CATSDSQGPHEQYF
TRBJ1-2,-,once,15,TRBV6-5,TGTGCCAGTTTCTCAGGGGTTGGGCTTGACTATGGCTACACCTTC,CASFSGVGLDYGYTF
TRBJ2-7,-,-,14,TRBV18,TGTGCCAGCTCACTATCGGACAGTGGCTACGAGCAGTACTTC,CASSLSDSGYEQYF
TRBJ2-1,TRBD2,few,20,TRBV4-1,TGCGCCAGCAGCCAAGATTGGCTAGCGGGAGGGGGGAGCTCCTACAATGAGCAGTTCTTC,CASSQDWLAGGGSSYNEQFF
TRBJ1-4,TRBD1,-,11,TRBV20-1,TGCAGTGCTAGAAACCCCGGGACAGGCGTTTTT,CSARNPGTGVF
TRBJ1-1,-,once,15,TRBV5-1,TGCGCCAGCAGCTTGGTGTTTGGGGGGGACACTGAAGCTTTCTTT,CASSLVFGGDTEAFF
TRBJ1-4,-,-,13,TRBV12-3/TRBV12-4,TGTGCCAGCAGTTTGGGCAGGGTTGAAAAACTGTTTTTT,CASSLGRVEKLFF